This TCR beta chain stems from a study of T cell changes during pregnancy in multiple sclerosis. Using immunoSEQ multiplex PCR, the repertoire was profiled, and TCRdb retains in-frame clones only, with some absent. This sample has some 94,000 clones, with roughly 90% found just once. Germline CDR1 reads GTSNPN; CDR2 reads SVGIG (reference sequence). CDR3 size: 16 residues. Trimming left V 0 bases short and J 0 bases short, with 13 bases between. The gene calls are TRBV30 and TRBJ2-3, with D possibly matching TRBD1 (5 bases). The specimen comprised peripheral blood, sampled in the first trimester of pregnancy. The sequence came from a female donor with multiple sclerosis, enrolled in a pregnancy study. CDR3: CAWSVLWGGSTDTQYF. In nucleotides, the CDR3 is TGTGCCTGGAGTGTATTGTGGGGCGGTAGCACAGATACGCAGTATTTT.